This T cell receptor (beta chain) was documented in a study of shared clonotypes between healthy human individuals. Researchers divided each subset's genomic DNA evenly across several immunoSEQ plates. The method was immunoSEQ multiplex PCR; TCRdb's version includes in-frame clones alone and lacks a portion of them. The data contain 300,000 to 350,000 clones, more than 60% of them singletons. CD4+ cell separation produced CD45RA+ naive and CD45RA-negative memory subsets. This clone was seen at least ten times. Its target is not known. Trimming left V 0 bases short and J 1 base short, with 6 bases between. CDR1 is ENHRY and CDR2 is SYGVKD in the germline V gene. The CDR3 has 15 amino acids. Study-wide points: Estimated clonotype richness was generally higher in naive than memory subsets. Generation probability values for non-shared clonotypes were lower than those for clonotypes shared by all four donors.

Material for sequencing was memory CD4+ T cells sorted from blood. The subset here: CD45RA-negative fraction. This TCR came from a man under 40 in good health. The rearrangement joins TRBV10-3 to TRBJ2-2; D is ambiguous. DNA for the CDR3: TGTGCCATCAGTGAGTCTGCCGTGAACACCGGGGAGCTGTTTTTT. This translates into CAISESAVNTGELFF.